The present T cell receptor beta chain was sequenced within a study of T cells after yellow fever vaccination. This clonotype was detected many times. TCRdb analysed the 5' RACE reads with MiXCR anew, one entry per CDR3 protein. The sample gives fewer than 350,000 distinct CDR3 sequences, 4% to 5.5% of which show up once; just under 20% is in the top ten. Unmatched junction bases numbered 7, after V lost 0 bases and J lost 6 bases. There are 16 residues in the CDR3. Germline CDR1 reads SGHVS; CDR2 reads FQNEAQ. The source material was PBMCs, sampled 15 days after the yellow fever booster vaccination. The chain combines TRBV7-8 with TRBJ2-1; 8 bases match TRBD1. The source of this sequence is a man younger than 35 who received the YFV17D yellow fever vaccine. The CDR3 sequence is CASSLAYRGAGNEQFF. The DNA for the CDR3 is TGTGCCAGCAGCTTAGCGTACAGGGGGGCGGGCAATGAGCAGTTCTTC. Filled out from reference TRBV7-8 and TRBJ2-1, the complete variable domain reads GAGVSQSPRYKVAKRGQDVALRCDPISGHVSLFWYQQALGQGPEFLTYFQNEAQLDKSGLPSDRFFAERPEGSVSTLKIQRTQQEDSAVYLCASSLAYRGAGNEQFFGPGTRLTVL.